One and the same sample provided the 17 T cell receptor beta chains below, sequenced in a study of CD4 T cells in relation to SARS-CoV-2 and coronaviruses. CD4+ T cells from unexposed donors were obtained before the COVID-19 pandemic (2011-2018). Profiled with immunoSEQ multiplex PCR; TCRdb holds only in-frame clones, not every one. The sample consists of around 65,000 clones, over 80% of them appearing once. Sequencing used memory CD4+ T cells from PBMCs. Receptors were obtained from a human donor in good health.

V gene TRBV24-1 combines with J gene TRBJ2-3; weak D call: TRBD2 (6 bases). This CDR3 spans 19 amino acids. CDR1 and CDR2 from the germline V gene are KGHDR and SFDVKD. Trimming shortened V by 3 bases and J by 5 bases, and 26 bases separated the two germline ends. The CDR3 is CATSDLRDFGRAEQDTQYF. CDR3 nucleotides: TGTGCCACCAGTGATCTACGGGACTTCGGACGGGCGGAACAAGATACGCAGTATTTT.

The rearrangement uses TRBV20-1 and TRBJ1-2, with D possibly matching TRBD1 (6 bases). CDR1 DFQATT and CDR2 SNEGSKA come from the germline V gene (reference sequence). The V and J ends lost 3 bases and 1 base respectively, with 12 bases between them. The CDR3 runs to 14 residues. The CDR3 spells CSASALRGNYGYTF. In nucleotides, the CDR3 is TGCAGTGCTAGTGCTCTCAGGGGTAACTATGGCTACACCTTC.

The chain has TRBV6-4 and TRBJ2-3; D is unclear. The germline V gene has CDR1 MRHNA and CDR2 SNTAGT. This CDR3 region has 14 residues. V was trimmed by 5 bases and J by 1 base, leaving 10 bases between them. The CDR3 protein is CASSLTPRTDTQYF. DNA for the CDR3: TGTGCCAGCAGTTTGACACCTCGCACAGATACGCAGTATTTT.

The rearrangement links TRBV27 to TRBJ1-1; D ambiguous. Trimming pared 7 bases from V and 7 bases from J, leaving 13 bases between. Germline V gene lookup returns CDR1 MNHEY and CDR2 SMNVEV (reference sequence). The length of the CDR3 is 12 residues. CDR3 sequence (DNA): TGTGCCAGCAACTCGCGGAGTGATGAAGCTTTCTTT. Amino acids: CASNSRSDEAFF.

This clone was counted a single time. The chain has TRBV9 and TRBJ1-4, with D tentatively TRBD1 (5 bases). The CDR3 has 15 residues. Germline V gene sequence: CDR1 SGDLS, CDR2 YYNGEE. V lost 0 bases, J lost 8 bases, and 14 bases lay in between. CDR3 loop: CASSVAAQGGEKLFF. CDR3 nucleotides: TGTGCCAGCAGCGTAGCAGCCCAGGGAGGGGAAAAACTGTTTTTT.

This clone occurred once. The CDR3 protein is CASSPQEDEKLFF. CDR3 in DNA: TGTGCCAGCTCACCTCAAGAGGACGAAAAACTGTTTTTT. The chain uses TRBV18 and TRBJ1-4; D remains unclear. The germline V gene encodes CDR1 KGHSH and CDR2 LQKENI. Trimming pared 3 bases from V and 8 bases from J, leaving 10 bases between. This CDR3 has 13 amino acids. The variable domain in full, with the rest retrieved from reference TRBV18 and TRBJ1-4, is NAGVMQNPRHLVRRRGQEARLRCSPMKGHSHVYWYRQLPEEGLKFMVYLQKENIIDESGMPKERFSAEFPKEGPSILRIQQVVRGDSAAYFCASSPQEDEKLFFGSGTQLSVL.

The chain uses TRBV5-1 and TRBJ2-7, with 7 bases aligning to TRBD1. The V and J ends lost 6 bases and 6 bases, in that order; junction bases with no gene match: 15. The germline gives CDR1 SGHRS, CDR2 YFSETQ. CDR3 length equals 15 residues. CDR3 DNA: TGCGCCAGCAACAGCTTCAGTGACAGGGCGGTCGAGCAGTACTTC. Amino acids: CASNSFSDRAVEQYF.

This rearrangement joins TRBV3-1 (or the pseudogene TRBV3-2) to TRBJ2-5; D may correspond to TRBD1 or TRBD2 (5 bases each). Deletions cut 2 bases from V and 6 bases from J, with 7 bases between. Germline V gene data show CDR1 as LGHDT and CDR2 as YNNKEL (reference sequence). This CDR3 is 12 amino acids long. The CDR3 region is CASSQSGQTQYF. CDR3 nucleotide sequence: TGTGCCAGCAGCCAATCGGGACAGACCCAGTACTTC.

This clone was seen once. The gene calls are TRBV24-1 and TRBJ2-1, with 8 bases lining up with TRBD2. The germline gives CDR1 KGHDR, CDR2 SFDVKD. V was pared by 0 bases and J by 7 bases, with 7 bases of the junction left unmatched. CDR3 size: 16 residues. CDR3 DNA sequence: TGTGCCACCAGTGATTTGCGGCTAGCGGGCAATAATGAGCAGTTCTTC. As protein: CATSDLRLAGNNEQFF.

The V gene is TRBV19, the J gene TRBJ1-1, with 7 bases that match TRBD1. The junction had 6 bases not matched to a gene; V was cut back by 7 bases and J by 1 base. CDR3 size: 14 residues. Germline CDR1 LNHDA, CDR2 SQIVND (reference sequence). CDR3 in DNA: TGTGCCAGTACTTTCCGACAGGGGAACACTGAAGCTTTCTTT. This codes for CASTFRQGNTEAFF.

The V gene is TRBV11-3, the J gene TRBJ2-5, with D perhaps TRBD2 (5 bases). This CDR3 contains 14 residues. V lost 5 bases and J lost 2, with 12 bases in between. Germline V lookup: CDR1 SGHNT, CDR2 YENEEA. CDR3 protein: CASSKTGTQETQYF. The CDR3 DNA sequence: TGTGCCAGCAGCAAGACGGGAACTCAAGAGACCCAGTACTTC. Complete variable domain (other parts from reference TRBV11-3 and TRBJ2-5): EAGVVQSPRYKIIEKKQPVAFWCNPISGHNTLYWYLQNLGQGPELLIRYENEEAVDDSQLPKDRFSAERLKGVDSTLKIQPAELGDSAVYLCASSKTGTQETQYFGPGTRLLVL.

The V gene is TRBV29-1, the J gene TRBJ1-1, with TRBD1 matching over 7 bases. Germline CDR1 and CDR2: SQVTM and ANQGSEA. V shed 7 bases and J 5 bases; nucleotides not matched to a gene: 16. The CDR3 is 15 residues long. The CDR3 reads CSAITGDRKGTEAFF. The CDR3 nucleotides read TGCAGCGCCATTACAGGGGACCGAAAAGGGACTGAAGCTTTCTTT.

This sequence joins TRBV5-1 and TRBJ2-7; 12 nucleotides match TRBD2. Germline V gene data show CDR1 as SGHRS and CDR2 as YFSETQ. V shed 3 bases and J 4 bases; nucleotides not matched to a gene: 2. The CDR3 totals 14 residues. The CDR3 loop reads CASSSSGGGYEQYF. The CDR3 bases are TGCGCCAGCAGCTCTAGCGGGGGGGGTTACGAGCAGTACTTC. The whole variable domain, remainder taken from reference TRBV5-1 and TRBJ2-7, is KAGVTQTPRYLIKTRGQQVTLSCSPISGHRSVSWYQQTPGQGLQFLFEYFSETQRNKGNFPGRFSGRQFSNSRSEMNVSTLELGDSALYLCASSSSGGGYEQYFGPGTRLTVT.

The genes are TRBV5-1 and TRBJ1-2; no definite D call. The V gene's germline CDR1 is SGHRS and CDR2 YFSETQ. Deletions cut 0 bases from V and 4 bases from J, with 10 bases between. This CDR3 has 14 amino acids. CDR3 amino acids: CASSLDRPPYGYTF. CDR3 bases: TGCGCCAGCAGCTTGGACCGGCCTCCCTATGGCTACACCTTC. Filled out from reference TRBV5-1 and TRBJ1-2, the complete variable domain reads KAGVTQTPRYLIKTRGQQVTLSCSPISGHRSVSWYQQTPGQGLQFLFEYFSETQRNKGNFPGRFSGRQFSNSRSEMNVSTLELGDSALYLCASSLDRPPYGYTFGSGTRLTVV.

The count of this clone is one. The J gene is TRBJ2-1, the V gene TRBV10-3; a weak D match, TRBD2 (7 bases). The V gene's germline CDR1 is ENHRY and CDR2 SYGVKD. The CDR3 contains 15 residues. V gave up 7 bases and J gave up 8 bases, with 21 bases separating them. The CDR3 region is CAITKGAVGGDEQFF. CDR3 sequence (DNA): TGTGCCATCACGAAAGGGGCCGTAGGGGGGGATGAGCAGTTCTTC.

The chain recombines TRBV29-1 with TRBJ2-1, with 11 positions matching TRBD2. Per the germline V gene, CDR1 is SQVTM and CDR2 is ANQGSEA. The CDR3 contains 14 residues. V dropped 6 bases and J dropped 0; count of bases not matched to a gene: 1. CDR3 residues: CSVTSGSSYNEQFF. CDR3 nucleotide sequence: TGCAGCGTAACTAGCGGGAGCTCCTACAATGAGCAGTTCTTC.

The genes are TRBV3-1 (or the pseudogene TRBV3-2) and TRBJ2-2; D remains ambiguous. The germline V gene encodes CDR1 LGHDT and CDR2 YNNKEL (reference sequence). This CDR3 is 12 amino acids long. Trimming pared 8 bases from V and 6 bases from J, leaving 10 bases between. The CDR3 DNA reads TGTGCCAGCCAGTCTCTGGCCGGGGAGCTGTTTTTT. Translating gives CASQSLAGELFF.